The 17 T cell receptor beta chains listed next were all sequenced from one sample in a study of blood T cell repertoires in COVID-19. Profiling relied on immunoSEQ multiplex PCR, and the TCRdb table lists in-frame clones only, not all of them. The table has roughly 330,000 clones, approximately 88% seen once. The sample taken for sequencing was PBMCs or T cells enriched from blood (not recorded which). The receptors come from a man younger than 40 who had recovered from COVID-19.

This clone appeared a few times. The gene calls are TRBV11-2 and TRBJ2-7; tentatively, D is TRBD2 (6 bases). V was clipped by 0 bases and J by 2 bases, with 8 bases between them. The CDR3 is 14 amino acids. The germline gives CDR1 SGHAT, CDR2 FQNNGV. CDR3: CASSLDRGAYEQYF. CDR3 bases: TGTGCCAGCAGCTTAGATCGCGGGGCCTACGAGCAGTACTTC.

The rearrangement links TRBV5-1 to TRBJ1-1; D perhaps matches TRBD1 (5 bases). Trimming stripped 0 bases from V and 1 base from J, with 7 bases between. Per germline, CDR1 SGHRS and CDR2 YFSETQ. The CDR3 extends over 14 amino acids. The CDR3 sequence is CASSLAGWNTEAFF. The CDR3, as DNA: TGCGCCAGCAGCTTGGCAGGGTGGAACACTGAAGCTTTCTTT.

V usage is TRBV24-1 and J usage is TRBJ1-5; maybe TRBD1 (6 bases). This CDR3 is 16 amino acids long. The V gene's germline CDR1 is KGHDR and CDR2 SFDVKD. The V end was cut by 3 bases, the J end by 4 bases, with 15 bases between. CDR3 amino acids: CATSDASGGRNQPQHF. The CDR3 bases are TGTGCCACCAGTGATGCCTCGGGGGGCAGGAATCAGCCCCAGCATTTT.

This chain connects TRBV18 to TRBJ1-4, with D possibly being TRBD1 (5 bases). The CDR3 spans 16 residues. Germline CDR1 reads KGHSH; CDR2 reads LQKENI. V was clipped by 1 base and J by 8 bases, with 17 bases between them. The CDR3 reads CASSPRDDRTGEKLFF. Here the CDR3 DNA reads TGTGCCAGCTCACCACGAGACGACAGAACTGGAGAAAAACTGTTTTTT.

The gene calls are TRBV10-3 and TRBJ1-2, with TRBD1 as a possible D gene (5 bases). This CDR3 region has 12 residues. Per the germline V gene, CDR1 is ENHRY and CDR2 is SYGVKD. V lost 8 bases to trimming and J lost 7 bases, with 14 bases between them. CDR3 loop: CAILPRGGGYTF. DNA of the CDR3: TGTGCCATCCTCCCTCGGGGGGGTGGCTACACCTTC.

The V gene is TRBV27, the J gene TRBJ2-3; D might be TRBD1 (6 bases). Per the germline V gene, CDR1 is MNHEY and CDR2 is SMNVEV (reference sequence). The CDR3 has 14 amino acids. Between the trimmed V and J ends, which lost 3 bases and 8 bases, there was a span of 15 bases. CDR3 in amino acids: CASSFLLRGSTQYF. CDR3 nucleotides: TGTGCCAGCAGTTTTTTACTAAGGGGGAGTACGCAGTATTTT.

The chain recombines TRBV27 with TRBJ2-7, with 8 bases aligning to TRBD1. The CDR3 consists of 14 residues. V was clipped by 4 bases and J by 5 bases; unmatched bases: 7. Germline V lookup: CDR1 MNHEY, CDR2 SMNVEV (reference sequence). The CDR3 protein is CASSWTGSSDEQYF. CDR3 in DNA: TGTGCCAGCAGTTGGACAGGGAGCAGCGACGAGCAGTACTTC.

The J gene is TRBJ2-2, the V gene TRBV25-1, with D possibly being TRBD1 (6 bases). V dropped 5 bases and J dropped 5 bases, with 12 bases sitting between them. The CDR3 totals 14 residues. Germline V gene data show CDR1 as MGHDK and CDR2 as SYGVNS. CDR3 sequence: CASSFNRETGELFF. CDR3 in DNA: TGTGCCAGCAGTTTCAACAGGGAAACCGGGGAGCTGTTTTTT.

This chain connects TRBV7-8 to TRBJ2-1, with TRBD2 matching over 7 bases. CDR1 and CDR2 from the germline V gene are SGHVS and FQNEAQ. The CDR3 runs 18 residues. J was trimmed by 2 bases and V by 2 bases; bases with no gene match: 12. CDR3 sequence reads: CASSLSSVGEGTYNEQFF. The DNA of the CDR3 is TGTGCCAGCAGCTTATCTTCAGTGGGGGAGGGTACCTACAATGAGCAGTTCTTC.

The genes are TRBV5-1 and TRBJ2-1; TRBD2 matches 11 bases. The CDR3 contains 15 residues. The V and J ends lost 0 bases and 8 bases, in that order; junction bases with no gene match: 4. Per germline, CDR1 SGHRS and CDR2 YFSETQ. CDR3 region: CASSLVGTSGDEQFF. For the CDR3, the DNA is TGCGCCAGCAGCTTGGTAGGGACTAGCGGCGATGAGCAGTTCTTC.

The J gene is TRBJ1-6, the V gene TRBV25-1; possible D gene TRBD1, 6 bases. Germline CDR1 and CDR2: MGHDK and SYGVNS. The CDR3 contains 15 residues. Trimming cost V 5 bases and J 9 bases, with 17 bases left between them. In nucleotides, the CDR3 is TGTGCCAGCAGTAATACCGGGACATCTGGTTCACCCCTCCACTTT. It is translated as CASSNTGTSGSPLHF.

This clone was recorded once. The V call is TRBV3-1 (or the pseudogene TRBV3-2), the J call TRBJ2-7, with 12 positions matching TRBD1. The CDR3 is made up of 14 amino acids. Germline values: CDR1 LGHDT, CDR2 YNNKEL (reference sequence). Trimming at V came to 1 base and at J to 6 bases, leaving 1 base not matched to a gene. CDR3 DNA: TGTGCCAGCAGCCAAGGGGACAGGGGGCCCGAGCAGTACTTC. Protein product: CASSQGDRGPEQYF.

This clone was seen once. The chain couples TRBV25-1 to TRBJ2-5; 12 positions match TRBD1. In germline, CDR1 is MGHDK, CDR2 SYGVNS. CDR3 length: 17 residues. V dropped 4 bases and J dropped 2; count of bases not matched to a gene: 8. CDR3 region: CASSASGQGALQETQYF. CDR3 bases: TGTGCCAGCAGTGCCTCGGGACAGGGGGCCCTACAAGAGACCCAGTACTTC.

The CDR3 protein is CASSPWMGRGTDTQYF. CDR3 DNA: TGCGCCAGCAGCCCCTGGATGGGGAGGGGCACAGATACGCAGTATTTT. This chain connects TRBV5-1 to TRBJ2-3; TRBD2 agrees at 7 bases. With 4 bases clipped from V and 1 base from J, the junction kept 9 bases outside the gene matches. Germline values: CDR1 SGHRS, CDR2 YFSETQ. The CDR3 covers 16 residues.

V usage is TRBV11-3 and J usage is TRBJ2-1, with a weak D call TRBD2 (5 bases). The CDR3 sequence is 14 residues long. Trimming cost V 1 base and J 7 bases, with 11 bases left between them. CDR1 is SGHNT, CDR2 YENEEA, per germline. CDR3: CASSLGGPINEQFF. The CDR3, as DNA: TGTGCCAGCAGCTTAGGCGGGCCAATTAATGAGCAGTTCTTC. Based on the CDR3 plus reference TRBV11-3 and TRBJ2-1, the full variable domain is EAGVVQSPRYKIIEKKQPVAFWCNPISGHNTLYWYLQNLGQGPELLIRYENEEAVDDSQLPKDRFSAERLKGVDSTLKIQPAELGDSAVYLCASSLGGPINEQFFGPGTRLTVL.

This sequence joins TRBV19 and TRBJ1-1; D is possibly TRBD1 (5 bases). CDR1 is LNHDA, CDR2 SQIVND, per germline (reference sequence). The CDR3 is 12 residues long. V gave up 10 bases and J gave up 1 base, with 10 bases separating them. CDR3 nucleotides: TGTGCCACCGAAACAGGGAACACTGAAGCTTTCTTT. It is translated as CATETGNTEAFF.

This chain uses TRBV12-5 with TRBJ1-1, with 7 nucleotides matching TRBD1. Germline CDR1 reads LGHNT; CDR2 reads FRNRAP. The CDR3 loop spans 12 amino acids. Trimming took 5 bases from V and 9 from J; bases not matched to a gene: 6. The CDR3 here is CASGLMDRKAFF. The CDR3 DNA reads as TGTGCTAGTGGTCTTATGGACAGGAAAGCTTTCTTT.